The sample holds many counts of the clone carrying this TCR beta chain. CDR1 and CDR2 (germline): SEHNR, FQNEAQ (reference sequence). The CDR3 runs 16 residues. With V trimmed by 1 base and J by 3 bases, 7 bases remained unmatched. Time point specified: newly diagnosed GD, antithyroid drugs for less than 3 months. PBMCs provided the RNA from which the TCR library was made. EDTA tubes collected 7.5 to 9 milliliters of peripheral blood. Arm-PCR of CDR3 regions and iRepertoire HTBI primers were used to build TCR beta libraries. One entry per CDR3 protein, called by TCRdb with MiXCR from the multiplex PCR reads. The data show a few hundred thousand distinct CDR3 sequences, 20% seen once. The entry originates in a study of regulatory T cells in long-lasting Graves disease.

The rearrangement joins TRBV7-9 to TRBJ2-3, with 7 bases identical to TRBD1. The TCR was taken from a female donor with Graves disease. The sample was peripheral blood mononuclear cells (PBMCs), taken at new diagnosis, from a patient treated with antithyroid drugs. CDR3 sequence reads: CASSLGHRDRTDTQYF. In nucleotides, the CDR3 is TGTGCCAGCAGCTTAGGCCACAGGGACAGAACAGATACGCAGTATTTT.